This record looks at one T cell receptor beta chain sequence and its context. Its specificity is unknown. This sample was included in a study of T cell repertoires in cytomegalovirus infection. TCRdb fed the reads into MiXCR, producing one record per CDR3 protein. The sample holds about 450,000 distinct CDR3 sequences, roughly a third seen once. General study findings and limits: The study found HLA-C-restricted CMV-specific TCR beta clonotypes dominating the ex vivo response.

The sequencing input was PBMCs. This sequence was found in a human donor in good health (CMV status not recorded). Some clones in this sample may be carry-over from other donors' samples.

Here the CDR3 DNA reads TGTGCCAGCAGCTTGGCCCGGGGGGCCGGGAGTGGCTACACCTTC. Residues: CASSLARGAGSGYTF. The chain is built from TRBV5-4 and TRBJ1-2; a possible D gene is TRBD1 (6 bases). This CDR3 spans 15 amino acids. Germline V gene sequence: CDR1 SGHNT, CDR2 YYREEE (reference sequence). Deletions cut 0 bases from V and 7 bases from J, with 16 bases between.